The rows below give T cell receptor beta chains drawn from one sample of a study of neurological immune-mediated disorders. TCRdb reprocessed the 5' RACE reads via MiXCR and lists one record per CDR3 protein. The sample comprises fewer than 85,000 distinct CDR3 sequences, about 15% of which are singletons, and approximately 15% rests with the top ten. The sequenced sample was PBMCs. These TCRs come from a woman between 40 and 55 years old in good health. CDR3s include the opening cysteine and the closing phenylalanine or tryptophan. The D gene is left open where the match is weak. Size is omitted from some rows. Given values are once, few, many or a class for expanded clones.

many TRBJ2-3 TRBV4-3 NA CASSSAWGPSTDTQYF TGCGCCAGCAGCTCCGCTTGGGGGCCCAGCACAGATACGCAGTATTTT
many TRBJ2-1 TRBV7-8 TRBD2 CASSPIRAGGYNEQFF TGTGCCAGCAGCCCCATAAGGGCGGGGGGGTACAATGAGCAGTTCTTC
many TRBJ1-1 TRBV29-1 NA CSAFGDPTFGAFF TGCAGCGCGTTCGGGGACCCCACCTTTGGAGCTTTCTTT
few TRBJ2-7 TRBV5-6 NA CASSFGLGKIDEQYF TGTGCCAGCAGCTTTGGCCTAGGGAAAATTGACGAGCAGTACTTC
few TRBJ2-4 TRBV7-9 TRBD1 CASSWTGSIQYF TGTGCCAGCAGCTGGACAGGGTCCATTCAGTACTTC
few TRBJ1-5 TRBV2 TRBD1 CASSSRRDRVQPQHF TGTGCCAGCAGCTCGCGCCGGGACAGGGTTCAGCCCCAGCATTTT
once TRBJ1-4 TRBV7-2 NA CASSPRVGTNEKLFF TGTGCCAGCAGCCCTAGGGTGGGCACTAATGAAAAACTGTTTTTT
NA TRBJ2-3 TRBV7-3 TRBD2 CTSSLSGGEVDTQYF TGTACCAGCAGCTTAAGCGGGGGGGAGGTAGATACGCAGTATTTT
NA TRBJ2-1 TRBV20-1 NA CSARRDHNEQFF TGCAGTGCTAGGAGGGACCACAATGAGCAGTTCTTC
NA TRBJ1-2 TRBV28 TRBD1 CASSTTGVLGYTF TGTGCCAGCAGCACGACAGGGGTCCTTGGCTACACCTTC
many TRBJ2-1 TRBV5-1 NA CASSYGDGMWDEQFF TGCGCCAGCAGCTACGGCGACGGGATGTGGGATGAGCAGTTCTTC
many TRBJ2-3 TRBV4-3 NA CASSRVPSDTQYF TGCGCCAGCAGCCGAGTCCCTTCGGATACGCAGTATTTT
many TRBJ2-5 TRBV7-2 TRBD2 CASSDPGRLATPGAQYF TGTGCCAGCAGCGACCCCGGAAGACTAGCGACCCCTGGGGCCCAGTACTTC
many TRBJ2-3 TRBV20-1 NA CSAPLYSTDTQYF TGCAGTGCCCCGTTGTACTCCACAGATACGCAGTATTTT
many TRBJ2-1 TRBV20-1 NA CSARLSGGFSYNEQFF TGCAGTGCTAGGTTATCCGGGGGTTTCTCCTACAATGAGCAGTTCTTC
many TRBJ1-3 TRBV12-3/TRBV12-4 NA CASSLAPGPNTIYF TGTGCCAGCAGTTTAGCGCCAGGTCCGAACACCATATATTTT
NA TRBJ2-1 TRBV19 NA CASSIVSNEQFF TGTGCCAGTAGTATTGTATCAAATGAGCAGTTCTTC
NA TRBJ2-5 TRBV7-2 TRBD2 CASQLAGDQETQYF TGTGCTAGCCAACTAGCGGGGGACCAAGAGACCCAGTACTTC
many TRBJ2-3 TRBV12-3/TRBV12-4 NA CASSLAIGSYTDTQYF TGTGCCAGCAGTTTAGCGATCGGCTCCTACACAGATACGCAGTATTTT
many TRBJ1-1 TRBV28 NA CASRRLGAEAFF TGTGCCAGCAGACGTCTTGGGGCTGAAGCTTTCTTT
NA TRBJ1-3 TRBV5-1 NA CASSLGDGRSGNTIYF TGCGCCAGCAGCTTGGGGGACGGCCGCTCTGGAAACACCATATATTTT
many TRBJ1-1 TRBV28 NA CASRLGVTEAFF TGTGCCAGCAGGCTCGGGGTCACTGAAGCTTTCTTT
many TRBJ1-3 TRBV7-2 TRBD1 CASSPTGAISGNTIYF TGTGCCAGCAGCCCGACAGGGGCTATCTCTGGAAACACCATATATTTT
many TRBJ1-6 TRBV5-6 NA CASSKTTTGFRASPLHF TGTGCCAGCAGCAAAACCACCACAGGGTTCCGGGCTTCACCCCTCCACTTT
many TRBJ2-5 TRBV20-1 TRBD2 CSARDLAGTGETQYF TGCAGTGCTAGGGACCTAGCGGGGACGGGAGAGACCCAGTACTTC
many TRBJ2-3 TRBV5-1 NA CASSLRQPSTDTQYF TGCGCCAGCAGTCTTAGGCAGCCCAGCACAGATACGCAGTATTTT
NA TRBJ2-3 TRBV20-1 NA CSARDPQRVLDTQYF TGCAGTGCTAGGGACCCCCAGCGGGTCCTGGATACGCAGTATTTT